This T cell receptor (beta chain) appears in the sequencing data of a study of T cell responses to AZD1222 COVID-19 vaccine. The germline V gene encodes CDR1 MDHEN and CDR2 SYDVKM. The CDR3 has 13 amino acids. V dropped 8 bases and J dropped 6 bases, with 17 bases sitting between them. The repertoire was sequenced with immunoSEQ multiplex PCR; TCRdb's copy has only in-frame clones and lacks some. The sample yields 150,000 to 200,000 clones, 80% to 95% seen once. The study pooled second doses at about 4 or about 12 weeks. The source material was peripheral blood, sampled 28 days after the second AZD1222 dose. The chain carries TRBV28 and TRBJ2-7; TRBD2 might be the D (6 bases). This receptor was taken from an adult who received the AZD1222 COVID-19 vaccine. As DNA, the CDR3 is TGTGCCAGCCAGTGGGGACTGCACTCCGAGCAGTACTTC. This gives the protein CASQWGLHSEQYF.